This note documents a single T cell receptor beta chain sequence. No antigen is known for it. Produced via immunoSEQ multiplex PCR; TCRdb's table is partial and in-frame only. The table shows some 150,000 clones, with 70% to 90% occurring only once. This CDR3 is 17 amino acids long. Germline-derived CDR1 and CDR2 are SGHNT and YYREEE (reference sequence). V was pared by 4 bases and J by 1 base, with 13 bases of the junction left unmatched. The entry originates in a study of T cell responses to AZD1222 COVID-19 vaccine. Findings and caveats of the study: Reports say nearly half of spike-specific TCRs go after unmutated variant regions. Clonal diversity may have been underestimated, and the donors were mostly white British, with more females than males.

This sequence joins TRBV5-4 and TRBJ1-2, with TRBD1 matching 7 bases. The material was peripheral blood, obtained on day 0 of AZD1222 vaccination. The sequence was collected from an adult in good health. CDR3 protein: CASSGSGGSFFNYGYTF. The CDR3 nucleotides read TGTGCCAGCAGCGGGTCAGGGGGATCTTTTTTTAACTATGGCTACACCTTC.